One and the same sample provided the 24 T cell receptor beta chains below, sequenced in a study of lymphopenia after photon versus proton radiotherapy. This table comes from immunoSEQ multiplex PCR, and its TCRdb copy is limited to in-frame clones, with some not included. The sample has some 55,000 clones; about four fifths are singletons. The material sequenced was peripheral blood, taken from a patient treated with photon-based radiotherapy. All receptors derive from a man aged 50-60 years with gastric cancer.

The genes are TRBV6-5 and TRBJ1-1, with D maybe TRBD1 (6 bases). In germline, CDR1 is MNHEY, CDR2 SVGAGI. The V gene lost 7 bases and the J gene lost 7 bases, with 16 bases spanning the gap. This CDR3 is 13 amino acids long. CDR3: CASTKQGGNEAFF. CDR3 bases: TGTGCCAGCACCAAACAAGGGGGTAATGAAGCTTTCTTT.

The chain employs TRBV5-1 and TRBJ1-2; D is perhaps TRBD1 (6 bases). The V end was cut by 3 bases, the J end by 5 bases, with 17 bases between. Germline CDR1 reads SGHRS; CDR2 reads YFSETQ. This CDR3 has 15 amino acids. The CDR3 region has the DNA TGCGCCAGCAGCTACACCGCGGGGGGCCAGTATGGCTACACCTTC. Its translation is CASSYTAGGQYGYTF.

This CDR3 is CASSHDSSGTEAFF. Here the CDR3 DNA reads TGTGCCAGCAGCCACGACAGTAGCGGAACTGAAGCTTTCTTT. The chain employs TRBV4-2 and TRBJ1-1, with D perhaps TRBD1 (5 bases). This CDR3 spans 14 amino acids. V was shortened by 3 bases and J by 5 bases, with 13 bases between the two germline ends. Germline V lookup: CDR1 LGHNA, CDR2 YNFKEQ.

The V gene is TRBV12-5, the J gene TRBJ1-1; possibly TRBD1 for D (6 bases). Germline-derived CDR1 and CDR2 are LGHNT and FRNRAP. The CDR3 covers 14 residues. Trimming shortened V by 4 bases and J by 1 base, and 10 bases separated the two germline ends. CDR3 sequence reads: CASGSGQSNTEAFF. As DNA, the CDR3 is TGTGCTAGTGGTTCAGGACAGTCGAACACTGAAGCTTTCTTT. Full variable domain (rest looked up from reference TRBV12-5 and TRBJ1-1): DARVTQTPRHKVTEMGQEVTMRCQPILGHNTVFWYRQTMMQGLELLAYFRNRAPLDDSGMPKDRFSAEMPDATLATLKIQPSEPRDSAVYFCASGSGQSNTEAFFGQGTRLTVV.

This chain's CDR3 is CATSRGGTQDFNQPQHF. Here the CDR3 DNA reads TGTGCCACCAGCAGGGGCGGGACACAAGACTTCAATCAGCCCCAGCATTTT. This chain joins TRBV15 and TRBJ1-5; possibly TRBD1 for D (6 bases). Germline V gene data show CDR1 as LNHNV and CDR2 as YYDKDF (reference sequence). Trimming left V 3 bases short and J 3 bases short, with 18 bases between. This CDR3 has 17 amino acids.

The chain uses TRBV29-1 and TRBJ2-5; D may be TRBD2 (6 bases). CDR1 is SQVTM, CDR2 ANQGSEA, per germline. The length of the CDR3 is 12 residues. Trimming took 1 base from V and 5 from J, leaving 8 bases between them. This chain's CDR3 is CSVEGLAETQYF. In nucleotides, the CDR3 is TGCAGCGTTGAAGGGCTAGCGGAGACCCAGTACTTC.

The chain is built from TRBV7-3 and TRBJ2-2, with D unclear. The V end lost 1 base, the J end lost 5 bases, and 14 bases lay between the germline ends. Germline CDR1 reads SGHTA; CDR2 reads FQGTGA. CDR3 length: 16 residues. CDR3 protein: CASSLMADRRTGELFF. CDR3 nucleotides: TGTGCCAGCAGCTTAATGGCAGATCGGAGAACCGGGGAGCTGTTTTTT.

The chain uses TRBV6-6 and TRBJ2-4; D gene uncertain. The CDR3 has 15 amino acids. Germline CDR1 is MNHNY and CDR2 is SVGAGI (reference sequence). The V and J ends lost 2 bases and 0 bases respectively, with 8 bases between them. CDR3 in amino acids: CASSYEQLAKNIQYF. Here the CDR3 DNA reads TGTGCCAGCAGTTACGAACAGCTAGCCAAAAACATTCAGTACTTC.

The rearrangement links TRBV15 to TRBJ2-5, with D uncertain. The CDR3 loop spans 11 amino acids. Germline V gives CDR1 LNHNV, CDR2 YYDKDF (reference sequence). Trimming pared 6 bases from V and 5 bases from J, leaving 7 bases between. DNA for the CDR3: TGTGCCACCAGTCTCGGGGAGACCCAGTACTTC. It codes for CATSLGETQYF.

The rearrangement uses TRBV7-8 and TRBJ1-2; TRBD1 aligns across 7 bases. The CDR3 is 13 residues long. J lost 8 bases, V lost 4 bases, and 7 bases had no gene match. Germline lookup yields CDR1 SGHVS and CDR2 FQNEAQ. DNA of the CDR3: TGTGCCAGCAGCTGGGGGGGACAGCGGGGCTACACCTTC. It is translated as CASSWGGQRGYTF.

CDR3: CASRQGLGNTEAFF. In DNA form, the CDR3 reads TGTGCCAGCAGGCAGGGATTGGGGAACACTGAAGCTTTCTTT. The chain employs TRBV27 and TRBJ1-1; weak D call: TRBD1 (5 bases). The CDR3 is made up of 14 amino acids. Trimming removed 6 bases at V and 1 base at J, with 12 bases between. Per the germline V gene, CDR1 is MNHEY and CDR2 is SMNVEV (reference sequence).

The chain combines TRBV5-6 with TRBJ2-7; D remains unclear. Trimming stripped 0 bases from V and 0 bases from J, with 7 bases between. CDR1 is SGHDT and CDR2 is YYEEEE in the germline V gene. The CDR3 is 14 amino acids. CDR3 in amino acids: CASSLDGFSYEQYF. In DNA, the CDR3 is TGTGCCAGCAGCTTGGACGGATTCTCCTACGAGCAGTACTTC.

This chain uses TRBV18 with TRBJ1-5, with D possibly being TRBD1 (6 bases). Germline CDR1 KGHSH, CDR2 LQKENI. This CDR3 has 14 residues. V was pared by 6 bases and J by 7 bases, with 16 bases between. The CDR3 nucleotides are TGTGCCAGCTCCACCACAGGGAGGGACCAGCCCCAGCATTTT. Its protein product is CASSTTGRDQPQHF. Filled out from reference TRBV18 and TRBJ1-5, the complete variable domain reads NAGVMQNPRHLVRRRGQEARLRCSPMKGHSHVYWYRQLPEEGLKFMVYLQKENIIDESGMPKERFSAEFPKEGPSILRIQQVVRGDSAAYFCASSTTGRDQPQHFGDGTRLSIL.

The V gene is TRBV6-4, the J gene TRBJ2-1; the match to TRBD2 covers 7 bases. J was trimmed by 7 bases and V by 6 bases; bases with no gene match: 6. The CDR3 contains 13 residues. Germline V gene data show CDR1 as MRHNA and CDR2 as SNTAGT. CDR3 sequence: CASSRTSLNEQFF. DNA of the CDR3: TGTGCCAGCAGCCGGACTAGTTTAAATGAGCAGTTCTTC.

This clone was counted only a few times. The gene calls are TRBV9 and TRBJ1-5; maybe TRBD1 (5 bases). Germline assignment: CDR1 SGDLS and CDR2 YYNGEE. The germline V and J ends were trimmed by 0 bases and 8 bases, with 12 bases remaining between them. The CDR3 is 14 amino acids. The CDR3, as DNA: TGTGCCAGCAGCGTAGAGGCAGGGTTCAAGCCCCAGCATTTT. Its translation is CASSVEAGFKPQHF.

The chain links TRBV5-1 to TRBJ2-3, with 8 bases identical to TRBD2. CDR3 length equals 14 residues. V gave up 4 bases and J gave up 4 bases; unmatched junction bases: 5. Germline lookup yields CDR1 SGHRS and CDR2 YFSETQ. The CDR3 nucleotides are TGCGCCAGCAGCGTAGCGGGAAGGGCAGATACGCAGTATTTT. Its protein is CASSVAGRADTQYF. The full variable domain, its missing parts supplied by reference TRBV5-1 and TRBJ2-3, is KAGVTQTPRYLIKTRGQQVTLSCSPISGHRSVSWYQQTPGQGLQFLFEYFSETQRNKGNFPGRFSGRQFSNSRSEMNVSTLELGDSALYLCASSVAGRADTQYFGPGTRLTVL.

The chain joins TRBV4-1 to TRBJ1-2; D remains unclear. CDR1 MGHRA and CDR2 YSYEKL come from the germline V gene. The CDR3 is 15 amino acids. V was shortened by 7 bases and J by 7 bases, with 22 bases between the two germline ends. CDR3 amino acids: CASNPEDVRGGGYTF. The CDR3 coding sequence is TGCGCCAGCAACCCGGAAGACGTTCGAGGTGGTGGCTACACCTTC.

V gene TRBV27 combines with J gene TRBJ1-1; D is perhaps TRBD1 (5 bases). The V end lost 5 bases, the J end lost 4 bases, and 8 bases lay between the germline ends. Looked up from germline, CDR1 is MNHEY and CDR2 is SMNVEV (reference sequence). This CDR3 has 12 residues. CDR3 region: CASSRGGTEAFF. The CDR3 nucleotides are TGTGCCAGCAGTCGTGGGGGCACTGAAGCTTTCTTT.

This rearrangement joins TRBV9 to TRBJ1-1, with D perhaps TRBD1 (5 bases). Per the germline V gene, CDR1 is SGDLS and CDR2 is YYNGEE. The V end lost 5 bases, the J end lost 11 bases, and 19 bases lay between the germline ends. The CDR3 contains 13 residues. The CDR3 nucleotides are TGTGCCAGCAGAGCTTCCGGGACGCATCACGCTTTCTTT. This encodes CASRASGTHHAFF.

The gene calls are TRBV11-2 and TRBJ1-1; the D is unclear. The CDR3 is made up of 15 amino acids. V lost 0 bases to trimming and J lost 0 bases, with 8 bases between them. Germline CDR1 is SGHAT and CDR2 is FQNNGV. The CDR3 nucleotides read TGTGCCAGCAGCTTAGATTCCGGGTTGAACACTGAAGCTTTCTTT. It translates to CASSLDSGLNTEAFF.

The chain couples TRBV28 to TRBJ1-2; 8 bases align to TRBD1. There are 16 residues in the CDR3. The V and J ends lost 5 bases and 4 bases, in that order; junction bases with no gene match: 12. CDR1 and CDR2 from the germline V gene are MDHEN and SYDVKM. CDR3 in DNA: TGTGCCAGCAGTGTTGACTCACAGGGGGGTGGCTATGGCTACACCTTC. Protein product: CASSVDSQGGGYGYTF.

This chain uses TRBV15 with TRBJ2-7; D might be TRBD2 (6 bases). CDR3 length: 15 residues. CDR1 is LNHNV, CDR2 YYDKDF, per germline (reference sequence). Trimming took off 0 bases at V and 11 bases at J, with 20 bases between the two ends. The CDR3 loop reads CATSRDGGKTGRKYF. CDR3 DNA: TGTGCCACCAGCAGAGATGGGGGGAAAACTGGTCGGAAGTACTTC.

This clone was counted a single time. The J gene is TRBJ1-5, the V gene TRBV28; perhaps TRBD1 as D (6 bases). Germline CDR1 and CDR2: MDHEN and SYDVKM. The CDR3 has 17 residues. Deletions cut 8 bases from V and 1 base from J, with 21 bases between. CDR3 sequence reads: CASETGVVMLSNQPQHF. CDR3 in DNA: TGTGCCAGCGAGACAGGCGTTGTTATGTTGAGCAATCAGCCCCAGCATTTT.

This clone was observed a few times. CDR3 coding DNA: TGTGCCAGCAGCTCCTCATTCGGGCGGGAGAGAACCGGGGAGCTGTTTTTT. Translation gives CASSSSFGRERTGELFF. The gene calls are TRBV11-3 and TRBJ2-2; 7 bases agree with TRBD2. This CDR3 region has 17 residues. Losses at the gene ends were 4 bases for V and 5 bases for J; bases not matched to a gene: 13. Germline V gives CDR1 SGHNT, CDR2 YENEEA.